The clone carrying this T cell receptor (beta chain) appeared a single time. The CDR3 is made up of 16 amino acids. The germline V gene encodes CDR1 SGHTA and CDR2 FQGNSA. Losses at the gene ends were 5 bases for V and 2 bases for J; bases not matched to a gene: 8. This record belongs to a study of T cell changes during pregnancy in multiple sclerosis. Generated by immunoSEQ multiplex PCR, the TCRdb table keeps only in-frame clones and is missing some. The table has tens of thousands of clones, 80% to 95% seen once. This rearrangement joins TRBV7-2 to TRBJ1-2, with 10 bases fitting TRBD1. This receptor was identified in a female donor with multiple sclerosis, enrolled in a pregnancy study. This specimen consisted of peripheral blood, obtained after pregnancy. CDR3 protein: CASSPIRTGGNYGYTF. The CDR3 coding sequence is TGTGCCAGCAGCCCAATACGGACAGGGGGAAACTATGGCTACACCTTC.